The present T cell receptor (beta chain) was sequenced within a study of a mutant IDH1 vaccine in newly diagnosed glioma. This clone was recorded only once. As for time point: baseline, week 1 (first vaccination visit). Treatment noted: pre-vaccination baseline after standard-of-care therapy. New WHO grade 3 or 4 astrocytomas that were IDH1-mutant and ATRX-lost occurred in the donors. Produced via immunoSEQ multiplex PCR; TCRdb's table is partial and in-frame only. The sample consists of under 90,000 clones, approximately 79% of them appearing once. Germline V gene data show CDR1 as MNHNS and CDR2 as SASEGT. Trimming removed 5 bases from V and 4 bases from J, with 12 bases in between. This CDR3 comprises 14 residues.

This clonotype was obtained from a man aged 50-59 years with glioma. The material sequenced was PBMCs, taken from a glioma patient treated with radiotherapy, temozolomide or both. The chain joins TRBV6-1 to TRBJ1-5; D not certain. This CDR3 reads CASSIRQRNQPQHF. In DNA, the CDR3 is TGTGCCAGCAGTATCCGGCAGAGGAATCAGCCCCAGCATTTT.